A single T cell receptor (beta chain) is shown here with its context. The record originates from a study of CD8+CD57+ T cells in acquired aplastic anemia. All patients picked for sequencing had shown, by flow cytometry, an expansion of CD8+CD57+ cells. The CDR3 has 15 amino acids. V was clipped by 6 bases and J by 4 bases; unmatched bases: 4. The germline CDR1 and CDR2 sequences are LNHDA and SQIVND (reference sequence). Investigators profiled TCR beta VDJ and CDR3 from genomic DNA template. MiXCR, applied by TCRdb to the reads, yields one record per CDR3 protein. Here the sample spans around 200,000 distinct CDR3 sequences, approximately 60% being singletons.

V usage is TRBV19 and J usage is TRBJ2-1; 12 positions agree with TRBD2. The TCR comes from a human donor with aplastic anemia. Sequencing was performed on sorted CD4+, CD8+, or CD8+CD57+ T cells (not recorded which) from PBMCs. CDR3 nucleotide sequence: TGTGCCAGTAGCCTGACTAGCGGGGGTTACAATGAGCAGTTCTTC. This sequence encodes CASSLTSGGYNEQFF.